These 14 T cell receptor beta chains came from one sample sequenced in a study of blood T cell repertoires in COVID-19. Assay used: immunoSEQ multiplex PCR; TCRdb lists only in-frame clones, some missing. Here the sample spans roughly 300,000 clones, 75% to 95% being singletons. The specimen was peripheral blood. Source of these receptors: a woman younger than 45 with COVID-19, enrolled during active disease.

The chain employs TRBV2 and TRBJ1-3; D ambiguous. Germline CDR1 SNHLY, CDR2 FYNNEI. The CDR3 covers 11 residues. V lost 6 bases, J lost 4 bases, and 4 bases lay in between. CDR3 in DNA: TGTGCCAGCAGACAGGGAAACACCATATATTTT. Protein product: CASRQGNTIYF.

The J gene is TRBJ2-5, the V gene TRBV30; TRBD2 aligns across 16 bases. Per the germline V gene, CDR1 is GTSNPN and CDR2 is SVGIG (reference sequence). V lost 5 bases, J lost 2 bases, and 8 bases stayed unmatched. The CDR3 totals 17 residues. The CDR3: CAWSPGLAGGPQETQYF. CDR3 nucleotide sequence: TGTGCCTGGTCTCCGGGACTAGCGGGAGGGCCGCAAGAGACCCAGTACTTC.

The V call is TRBV28, the J call TRBJ1-2; 8 nucleotides match TRBD1. Germline CDR1 reads MDHEN; CDR2 reads SYDVKM. This CDR3 is built from 19 residues. V gave up 2 bases and J gave up 2 bases; unmatched junction bases: 16. The CDR3 DNA follows: TGTGCCAGCAGTTTAATGGAAGGAGGCAGGGGGCGAAAGAACTATGGCTACACCTTC. It encodes CASSLMEGGRGRKNYGYTF.

This clone occurred once. The chain couples TRBV2 to TRBJ1-1, with a weak D call TRBD1 (5 bases). The CDR3 loop spans 13 amino acids. Germline V gene data show CDR1 as SNHLY and CDR2 as FYNNEI. V gave up 7 bases and J gave up 2 bases, with 11 bases separating them. The CDR3 region is CASTRDSNTEAFF. The CDR3 DNA sequence: TGTGCCAGCACCCGGGACTCCAACACTGAAGCTTTCTTT.

The rearrangement links TRBV6-5 to TRBJ1-3, with D perhaps matching TRBD1 (5 bases). Per germline, CDR1 MNHEY and CDR2 SVGAGI. Trimming took off 7 bases at V and 2 bases at J, with 15 bases between the two ends. CDR3 length: 15 residues. The CDR3 reads CASTRDSLAGNTIYF. The CDR3 coding sequence is TGTGCCAGCACCCGGGACTCCCTCGCTGGAAACACCATATATTTT.

The chain couples TRBV4-1 to TRBJ1-1, with D maybe TRBD1 (5 bases). The CDR3 has 15 residues. V gave up 0 bases and J gave up 5 bases, with 13 bases separating them. Germline CDR1 MGHRA, CDR2 YSYEKL. The CDR3: CASSQDSTGGTEAFF. The DNA of the CDR3 is TGCGCCAGCAGCCAAGATTCAACAGGAGGGACTGAAGCTTTCTTT.

This clone appeared once. The chain couples TRBV3-1 (or the pseudogene TRBV3-2) to TRBJ2-5; TRBD2 matches 8 bases. Trimming cost V 5 bases and J 2 bases; bases outside gene matches: 7. The V gene's germline CDR1 is LGHDT and CDR2 YNNKEL (reference sequence). The CDR3 length is 15 residues. The CDR3 sequence is CASSNPGLGQETQYF. The CDR3 nucleotides are TGTGCCAGCAGCAACCCGGGACTAGGTCAAGAGACCCAGTACTTC.

In its sample, this clone was seen once. The V gene is TRBV5-1, the J gene TRBJ1-2, with D unresolved. Trimming removed 2 bases from V and 3 bases from J, with 8 bases in between. The germline gives CDR1 SGHRS, CDR2 YFSETQ. CDR3 length equals 13 residues. CDR3 bases: TGCGCCAGCAGCTTCGGTACAGACTATGGCTACACCTTC. Encoded protein: CASSFGTDYGYTF.

This clone has only a few counts. The V gene is TRBV5-1, the J gene TRBJ1-1; TRBD1 matches 9 bases. The CDR3 sequence is 13 residues long. Germline V lookup: CDR1 SGHRS, CDR2 YFSETQ. The trim removed 3 bases at V and 4 bases at J, leaving 1 base unmatched. The CDR3, as DNA: TGCGCCAGCAGCTGGGACAGGGCCACTGAAGCTTTCTTT. This translates into CASSWDRATEAFF.

This sequence joins TRBV19 and TRBJ2-7, with 8 bases that match TRBD1. The junction had 5 bases not matched to a gene; V was cut back by 1 base and J by 6 bases. The CDR3 is made up of 14 amino acids. CDR1 is LNHDA, CDR2 SQIVND, per germline (reference sequence). CDR3 loop: CASSIVPGGSEQYF. The CDR3 DNA reads as TGTGCCAGTAGTATAGTTCCAGGGGGCAGCGAGCAGTACTTC.

V is TRBV2 and J is TRBJ2-7, with a tentative D call TRBD2 (6 bases). Germline V gene data show CDR1 as SNHLY and CDR2 as FYNNEI. The CDR3 has 12 amino acids. Trimming cost V 8 bases and J 3 bases, with 11 bases left between them. DNA for the CDR3: TGTGCCAGCGCAACGGAGGGCTACGAGCAGTACTTC. Residues: CASATEGYEQYF.

The rearrangement uses TRBV10-1 and TRBJ1-1; no clear D gene. The germline V and J ends were trimmed by 5 bases and 2 bases, with 6 bases remaining between them. CDR3 size: 12 residues. In germline, CDR1 is WNHNN, CDR2 SYGVQD (reference sequence). Written as DNA, the CDR3 is TGCGCCAGCAGTCGACACAACACTGAAGCTTTCTTT. Protein sequence: CASSRHNTEAFF.

For the CDR3, the DNA is TGCAGCGTTGAGCAACAGGGGCGCTCCTACAATGAGCAGTTCTTC. Its protein product is CSVEQQGRSYNEQFF. The chain carries TRBV29-1 and TRBJ2-1, with 7 nucleotides matching TRBD1. V was clipped by 3 bases and J by 0 bases; unmatched bases: 5. Germline CDR1 and CDR2: SQVTM and ANQGSEA. CDR3 length: 15 amino acids.

The V gene is TRBV11-2, the J gene TRBJ2-5, with D possibly being TRBD1 (5 bases). The germline CDR1 and CDR2 sequences are SGHAT and FQNNGV. V gave up 6 bases and J gave up 4 bases, with 18 bases separating them. The CDR3 length is 15 residues. This CDR3 is CASSTTGWGGETQYF. CDR3 DNA sequence: TGTGCCAGCAGTACCACGGGCTGGGGCGGAGAGACCCAGTACTTC. The entire variable domain, with the rest obtained from reference TRBV11-2 and TRBJ2-5, is as follows: EAGVAQSPRYKIIEKRQSVAFWCNPISGHATLYWYQQILGQGPKLLIQFQNNGVVDDSQLPKDRFSAERLKGVDSTLKIQPAKLEDSAVYLCASSTTGWGGETQYFGPGTRLLVL.